This TCR beta chain was sequenced for a study of lymphopenia after photon versus proton radiotherapy. Overall study results and limits: Under photons, naive T cells and diversity fell while effector/memory populations rose. Oligoclonal CD8+ Temra expansion after nadir drove photon patients' diversity drop.

With regard to this clone: Its matching antigen is unknown.

The method was immunoSEQ multiplex PCR; TCRdb's version includes in-frame clones alone and lacks a portion of them. Here the sample spans approximately 65,000 clones, about nine tenths being singletons. The receptor was isolated from a man of 80 years or more with esophageal cancer. The specimen comprised peripheral blood, sampled from a patient treated with proton-based radiotherapy.

CDR3 sequence: CASSALASGVYEQYF. CDR3 sequence (DNA): TGTGCCAGCAGTGCCCTGGCTAGCGGGGTCTACGAGCAGTACTTC. The chain has TRBV6-5 and TRBJ2-7, with 9 bases lining up with TRBD2. CDR3 length: 15 amino acids. The germline V gene encodes CDR1 MNHEY and CDR2 SVGAGI. V lost 5 bases, J lost 3 bases, and 8 bases stayed unmatched.